A single sample is the source of the 24 T cell receptor beta chains below, sequenced in a study of T cells in narcolepsy. TCRdb keeps only in-frame clones here, not all; method: immunoSEQ multiplex PCR. The sample has about 43,000 clones; 88% are singletons. The sequenced sample consisted of CD45RA- memory CD4+ T cells from PBMCs. These receptors originate from a human donor with narcolepsy.

The rearrangement uses TRBV5-4 and TRBJ2-3; perhaps TRBD1 as D (6 bases). From germline, CDR1 is SGHNT and CDR2 YYREEE (reference sequence). The germline V and J ends were trimmed by 6 bases and 1 base, with 9 bases remaining between them. This CDR3 has 13 amino acids. Written as DNA, the CDR3 is TGTGCCAGCAACAGGGAAGGCACAGATACGCAGTATTTT. Translation gives CASNREGTDTQYF.

V gene TRBV11-1 combines with J gene TRBJ2-1, with D perhaps matching TRBD2 (5 bases). Deletions cut 4 bases from V and 2 bases from J, with 12 bases between. The CDR3 spans 15 residues. Germline CDR1 is SGHAT and CDR2 is FQDESV (reference sequence). CDR3 coding DNA: TGTGCCAGCAGCTCCAATTTCGGGACCTACAATGAGCAGTTCTTC. It is translated as CASSSNFGTYNEQFF.

This clone was seen once. The chain carries TRBV6-5 and TRBJ1-2; D is possibly TRBD1 (5 bases). Germline CDR1 reads MNHEY; CDR2 reads SVGAGI. V gave up 5 bases and J gave up 7 bases, with 14 bases separating them. CDR3 length: 13 amino acids. Written as DNA, the CDR3 is TGTGCCAGCAGTAACTACGGGGGAGGTGGCTACACCTTC. Translated: CASSNYGGGGYTF.

V usage is TRBV5-1 and J usage is TRBJ2-5; the match to TRBD1 covers 8 bases. The J call could be wrong; TRBJ2-7 is a better fit for the DNA end. There are 14 residues in the CDR3. The germline gives CDR1 SGHRS, CDR2 YFSETQ. The CDR3 nucleotides are TGCGCCAGCGTCCGGGGGACAGGAGTCTACGAGCAGTACTTC. Translation gives CASVRGTGVYEQYF.

The chain couples TRBV5-1 to TRBJ1-1, with TRBD1 as a possible D gene (6 bases). Germline V gene lookup returns CDR1 SGHRS and CDR2 YFSETQ. V lost 4 bases and J 0 bases, leaving 10 bases between the germline ends. The CDR3 totals 14 residues. CDR3 loop: CASSGGQMNTEAFF. In DNA form, the CDR3 reads TGCGCCAGCAGCGGAGGACAGATGAACACTGAAGCTTTCTTT.

The V and J genes are TRBV6-6 and TRBJ1-4; 9 bases line up with TRBD1. The CDR3 has 15 residues. Germline-derived CDR1 and CDR2 are MNHNY and SVGAGI (reference sequence). The junction had 4 bases not matched to a gene; V was cut back by 0 bases and J by 8 bases. In nucleotides, the CDR3 is TGTGCCAGCAGTTACTCGGGACAGGGAGGCGAAAAACTGTTTTTT. This sequence encodes CASSYSGQGGEKLFF.

Comments on this clone: Compared with germline, one end of the junction differs, possibly owing to a read error. The genes are TRBV5-4 and TRBJ2-7; 9 bases fit TRBD2. The CDR3 is 14 amino acids. The V gene's germline CDR1 is SGHNT and CDR2 YYREEE (reference sequence). Written as DNA, the CDR3 is TGTGCCAGCAGGAGTGCGGGAGGGGTGAACGAGCGGTACTTC. This codes for CASRSAGGVNERYF.

The chain combines TRBV18 with TRBJ1-4, with D tentatively TRBD1 (5 bases). Looked up from germline, CDR1 is KGHSH and CDR2 is LQKENI. The CDR3 runs 15 residues. The V end lost 0 bases, the J end lost 7 bases, and 12 bases lay between the germline ends. The CDR3 here is CASSPPPAGSEKLFF. The CDR3 DNA follows: TGTGCCAGCTCACCACCGCCGGCAGGGAGTGAAAAACTGTTTTTT.

The rearrangement joins TRBV10-3 to TRBJ1-2; TRBD1 agrees at 9 bases. The CDR3 is 13 residues long. Per the germline V gene, CDR1 is ENHRY and CDR2 is SYGVKD. V trimming: 6 bases; J trimming: 7 bases; junction bases outside the gene matches: 6. The CDR3 protein is CAISETGGFGYTF. CDR3 nucleotides: TGTGCCATCAGCGAAACAGGGGGCTTTGGCTACACCTTC.

V is TRBV18 and J is TRBJ2-5, with D hard to call. This CDR3 is 13 amino acids long. Germline V CDR1 and CDR2: KGHSH, LQKENI. Between the trimmed V and J ends, which lost 0 bases and 5 bases, there was a span of 7 bases. The CDR3 bases are TGTGCCAGCTCACCACCAGTGCTCGAGACCCAGTACTTC. It translates to CASSPPVLETQYF.

V and J are TRBV6-5 and TRBJ1-6; no firm D call. Trimming took 7 bases from V and 7 from J, leaving 11 bases between them. The germline CDR1 and CDR2 sequences are MNHEY and SVGAGI. The CDR3 runs 13 residues. DNA for the CDR3: TGTGCCAGCACCCCGGCCCTCAATTCACCCCTCCACTTT. This translates into CASTPALNSPLHF.

The chain uses TRBV5-8 and TRBJ2-5; D might be TRBD2 (5 bases). Between the trimmed V and J ends, which lost 3 bases and 5 bases, there was a span of 11 bases. CDR3 length: 13 amino acids. Germline lookup yields CDR1 SGHTS and CDR2 YDEGEE. The CDR3 coding sequence is TGTGCCAGCAGCTCCCAATGGAGGGAGACCCAGTACTTC. As protein: CASSSQWRETQYF. Drawing the rest from reference TRBV5-8 and TRBJ2-5, the complete variable domain is EAGVTQSPTHLIKTRGQQATLRCSPISGHTSVYWYQQALGLGLQFLLWYDEGEERNRGNFPPRFSGRQFPNYSSELNVNALELEDSALYLCASSSQWRETQYFGPGTRLLVL.

This chain joins TRBV7-8 and TRBJ2-7; 9 positions agree with TRBD1. The length of the CDR3 is 15 residues. J was trimmed by 7 bases and V by 6 bases; bases with no gene match: 13. From germline, CDR1 is SGHVS and CDR2 FQNEAQ. The CDR3 sequence is CASSIGGQGKSEQYF. CDR3 nucleotides: TGTGCCAGCAGTATAGGGGGACAGGGCAAATCGGAGCAGTACTTC.

This clone was seen a few times. This rearrangement joins TRBV7-2 to TRBJ1-2, with no clear D. Germline CDR1 and CDR2: SGHTA and FQGNSA. V gave up 2 bases and J gave up 7 bases, with 11 bases separating them. The CDR3 covers 13 residues. The DNA for the CDR3 is TGTGCCAGCAGCTTACACCCGGCGGGTGGCTACACCTTC. It translates to CASSLHPAGGYTF.

This sequence joins TRBV5-1 and TRBJ2-7, with 8 bases fitting TRBD1. The CDR3 length is 17 residues. Trimming removed 4 bases from V and 2 bases from J; junction bases left unmatched: 14. Germline-derived CDR1 and CDR2 are SGHRS and YFSETQ. The CDR3 here is CASSAHPGTGRTYEQYF. The CDR3 DNA is TGCGCCAGCAGCGCCCACCCCGGGACAGGTAGAACCTACGAGCAGTACTTC.

V is TRBV5-6 and J is TRBJ1-2, with D maybe TRBD1 (6 bases). The CDR3 loop spans 15 amino acids. CDR1 is SGHDT, CDR2 YYEEEE, per germline. V was shortened by 0 bases and J by 1 base, with 10 bases between the two germline ends. The CDR3 DNA follows: TGTGCCAGCAGCTTGGGAACCAGGGGTAACTATGGCTACACCTTC. This gives the protein CASSLGTRGNYGYTF.

This chain connects TRBV28 to TRBJ2-7; D gene unclear. The CDR3 runs 11 residues. The germline V gene encodes CDR1 MDHEN and CDR2 SYDVKM. V lost 5 bases and J lost 1, with 3 bases in between. The DNA of the CDR3 is TGTGCCAGCAGTCGATCCTACGAGCAGTACTTC. Translated, it gives CASSRSYEQYF.

The CDR3 loop reads CASSAMGSNQPQHF. The CDR3 DNA sequence: TGTGCCAGCAGCGCCATGGGGAGCAATCAGCCCCAGCATTTT. The chain uses TRBV7-9 and TRBJ1-5; no clear D gene. V was cut by 5 bases and J by 1 base, with 9 bases left in between. The CDR3 length is 14 residues. CDR1 is SEHNR, CDR2 FQNEAQ, per germline (reference sequence).

The chain combines TRBV2 with TRBJ2-5; 8 bases are shared with TRBD1. With 6 bases clipped from V and 3 bases from J, the junction kept 6 bases outside the gene matches. This CDR3 region has 14 residues. Germline CDR1 SNHLY, CDR2 FYNNEI. The CDR3 protein is CASSTMTGEETQYF. The CDR3 DNA reads as TGTGCCAGCAGCACAATGACAGGGGAAGAGACCCAGTACTTC.

The gene calls are TRBV2 and TRBJ2-7; D could derive from TRBD1 or TRBD2 (6 bases each). The CDR3 sequence is 12 residues long. Deletions cut 6 bases from V and 7 bases from J, with 13 bases between. The germline V gene has CDR1 SNHLY and CDR2 FYNNEI. The CDR3 bases are TGTGCCAGCAGGGGGGGCGCGGGTGAGCAGTACTTC. It is translated as CASRGGAGEQYF.

The chain carries TRBV12-5 and TRBJ1-1; D remains unclear. V was shortened by 0 bases and J by 1 base, with 9 bases between the two germline ends. Per germline, CDR1 LGHNT and CDR2 FRNRAP. The CDR3 runs to 15 residues. CDR3 sequence: CASGLVLGRNTEAFF. In DNA, the CDR3 is TGTGCTAGTGGTTTGGTACTCGGCAGGAACACTGAAGCTTTCTTT.

V and J are TRBV28 and TRBJ1-1; perhaps TRBD1 as D (5 bases). The ends were cut back, 4 bases at V and 5 bases at J, with 14 bases in the middle. Germline V gives CDR1 MDHEN, CDR2 SYDVKM. The CDR3 covers 14 residues. Here the CDR3 reads CASSSPSPGTEAFF. CDR3 sequence (DNA): TGTGCCAGCAGTTCTCCGAGCCCAGGGACTGAAGCTTTCTTT.

This chain uses TRBV7-2 with TRBJ2-5; no clear D. Trimming left V 4 bases short and J 5 bases short, with 11 bases between. This CDR3 region has 13 residues. Germline V gene sequence: CDR1 SGHTA, CDR2 FQGNSA. In nucleotides, the CDR3 is TGTGCCAGCAGCTCCCCTCCCCGTGAGACCCAGTACTTC. This sequence encodes CASSSPPRETQYF.

The chain has TRBV5-1 and TRBJ2-5; TRBD1 aligns across 7 bases. The better agreement between TRBJ2-7 and the DNA end casts doubt on the J call. Germline-derived CDR1 and CDR2 are SGHRS and YFSETQ. The CDR3 loop spans 14 amino acids. Here the CDR3 reads CASSQDTGAYEQYF. The CDR3, as DNA: TGCGCCAGCAGCCAGGACACAGGGGCCTACGAGCAGTACTTC.